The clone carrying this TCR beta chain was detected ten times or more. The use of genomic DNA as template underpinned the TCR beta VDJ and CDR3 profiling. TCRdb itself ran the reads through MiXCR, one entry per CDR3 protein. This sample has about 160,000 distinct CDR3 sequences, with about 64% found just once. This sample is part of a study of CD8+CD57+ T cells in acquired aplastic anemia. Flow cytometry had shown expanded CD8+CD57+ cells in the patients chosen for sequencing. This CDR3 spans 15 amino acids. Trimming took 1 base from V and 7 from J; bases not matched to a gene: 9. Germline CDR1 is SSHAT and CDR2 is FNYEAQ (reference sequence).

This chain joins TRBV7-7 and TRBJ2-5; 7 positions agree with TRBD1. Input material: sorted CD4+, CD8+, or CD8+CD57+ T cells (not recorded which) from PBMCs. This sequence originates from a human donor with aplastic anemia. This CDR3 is CASSLEGASVVTQYF. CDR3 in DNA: TGTGCCAGCAGCTTAGAGGGGGCCTCTGTCGTGACCCAGTACTTC.